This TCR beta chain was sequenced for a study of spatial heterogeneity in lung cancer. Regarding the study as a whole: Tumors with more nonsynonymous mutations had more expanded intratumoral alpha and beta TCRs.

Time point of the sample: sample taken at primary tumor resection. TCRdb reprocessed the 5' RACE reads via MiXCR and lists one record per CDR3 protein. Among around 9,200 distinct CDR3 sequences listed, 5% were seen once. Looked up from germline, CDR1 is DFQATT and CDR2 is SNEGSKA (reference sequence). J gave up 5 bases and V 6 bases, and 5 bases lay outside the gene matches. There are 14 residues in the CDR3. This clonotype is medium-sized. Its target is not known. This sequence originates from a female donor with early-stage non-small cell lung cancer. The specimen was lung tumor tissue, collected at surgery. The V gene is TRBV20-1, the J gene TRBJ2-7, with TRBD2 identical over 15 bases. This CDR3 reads CSARTSGGADEQYF. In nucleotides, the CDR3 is TGCAGTGCAAGGACTAGCGGGGGGGCAGACGAGCAGTACTTC.